This T cell receptor (beta chain) was retrieved from a study of cytotoxic CD8 clonotypes in ibrutinib-treated CLL. For the study at large: More than 9 relapsed/refractory, around 14 treatment-naive; approximately 18 IGHV unmutated. An average of approximately 260,000 productive templates and around 100,000 productive rearrangements was obtained per sample. Whole-study results and caveats: Clonality correlated strongly with circulating CD8+ T cells and exceeded age-matched healthy donors at baseline.

Investigators sought sequencing depths of between 1 in 200,000 and 1 in 1 million T cells. Sequenced by immunoSEQ multiplex PCR; TCRdb stores in-frame clones only, minus some. The table includes some 15,000 clones, roughly 67% detected once. V was pared by 6 bases and J by 5 bases, with 17 bases between. The length of the CDR3 is 14 residues. CDR1 is LNHDA and CDR2 is SQIVND in the germline V gene (reference sequence). The sample holds a few counts of this clone. What it recognizes is unknown. This sequence originates from a human donor with chronic lymphocytic leukemia. Sequences were derived from PBMCs, sampled before ibrutinib treatment. The rearrangement joins TRBV19 to TRBJ2-7; a possible D gene is TRBD1 (5 bases). Here the CDR3 DNA reads TGTGCCAGTAGGATAAGGCAGGGTTCTGACGAGCAGTACTTC. Its protein is CASRIRQGSDEQYF.